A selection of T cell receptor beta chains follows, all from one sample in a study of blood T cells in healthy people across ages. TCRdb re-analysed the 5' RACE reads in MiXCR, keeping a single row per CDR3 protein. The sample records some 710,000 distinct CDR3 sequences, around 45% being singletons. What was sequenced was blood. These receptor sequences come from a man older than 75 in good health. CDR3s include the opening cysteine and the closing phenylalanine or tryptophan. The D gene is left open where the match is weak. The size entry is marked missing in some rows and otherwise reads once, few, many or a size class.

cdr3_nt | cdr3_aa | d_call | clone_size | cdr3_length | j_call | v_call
TGCAGTGCTAAACTAGCGGGAGGGGGCAATGAGCAGTTCTTC | CSAKLAGGGNEQFF | TRBD2 | few | 14 | TRBJ2-1 | TRBV20-1
TGTGCCAGCTCGACAGGGGTCAACAATGAGCAGTTCTTC | CASSTGVNNEQFF | TRBD1 | . | 13 | TRBJ2-1 | TRBV18
TGTGCCAGCAGCCCAGTCAGGGGGCCCGACGAGCAGTACTTC | CASSPVRGPDEQYF | TRBD1 | . | 14 | TRBJ2-7 | TRBV7-6
TGCAGTGCTAGAGATCGGGGGCTGCAAGGCTACACCTTC | CSARDRGLQGYTF | . | few | 13 | TRBJ1-2 | TRBV20-1
TGTGCCAGCAGTTACATGCTAGCGAGTCAAGAGACCCAGTACTTC | CASSYMLASQETQYF | . | . | 15 | TRBJ2-5 | TRBV6-2/TRBV6-3
TGTGCCACCAGTGACTGGACTAGCGGAAGCACAGATACGCAGTATTTT | CATSDWTSGSTDTQYF | TRBD2 | many | 16 | TRBJ2-3 | TRBV24-1
TGTGCCAGCAGGATAGCGGGAGTTGTCGAGCAGTACTTC | CASRIAGVVEQYF | TRBD2 | few | 13 | TRBJ2-7 | TRBV27
TGTGCCAGCAGTTTTGGGTACGGCGAGCAGTACTTC | CASSFGYGEQYF | . | . | 12 | TRBJ2-7 | TRBV12-3/TRBV12-4
TGTGCCATCAGTGCGCAACAGGGTATTAAGGAGCAGTACTTC | CAISAQQGIKEQYF | . | . | 14 | TRBJ2-4 | TRBV10-3
TGCAGCGCGGGACTAGCGGATGAGCAGTTCTTC | CSAGLADEQFF | TRBD2 | . | 11 | TRBJ2-1 | TRBV29-1
TGCAGTGCTAGCCGAGGAGGTAGCGGGGGTTACAATGAGCAGTTCTTC | CSASRGGSGGYNEQFF | TRBD2 | many | 16 | TRBJ2-1 | TRBV20-1
TGTGCCCGCAGCTTAAATCCAGGGGGCAACGAGCAGTACTTC | CARSLNPGGNEQYF | TRBD1 | . | 14 | TRBJ2-7 | TRBV7-3
TGCGCCAGCAGCTTAGCAGGGGTTGGCTCAGATACGCAGTATTTT | CASSLAGVGSDTQYF | . | few | 15 | TRBJ2-3 | TRBV5-1
TGCAGTGCTATATTCACCTACGAGCAGTACTTC | CSAIFTYEQYF | . | once | 11 | TRBJ2-7 | TRBV20-1
TGCAGTGCTAGGTCTAGCGGGAGCGGGGAAGATACGCAGTATTTT | CSARSSGSGEDTQYF | TRBD2 | . | 15 | TRBJ2-3 | TRBV20-1
TGTGCCAGCAGTGCAACCCTTAGCGGGAGCGGCGAGCAGTACTTC | CASSATLSGSGEQYF | TRBD2 | many | 15 | TRBJ2-7 | TRBV9
TGTGCCACCAGTGATCCAGGGGAGGGGGGCTACACCTTC | CATSDPGEGGYTF | . | . | 13 | TRBJ1-2 | TRBV24-1
TGTGCCAGCAGTTACTGGACAGTCAACGAGCAGTACTTC | CASSYWTVNEQYF | . | . | 13 | TRBJ2-7 | TRBV6-2/TRBV6-3
TGCAGCGGCCGGGCCTACACCGGGGAGCTGTTTTTT | CSGRAYTGELFF | . | few | 12 | TRBJ2-2 | TRBV29-1
TGCAGTGCTAGAGATCATTTGGCGGAGACTTTCCAAGAGACCCAGTACTTC | CSARDHLAETFQETQYF | . | few | 17 | TRBJ2-5 | TRBV20-1
TGTGCCAGCAGCCGCCAGGATATGCAGCCCCAGCATTTT | CASSRQDMQPQHF | . | . | 13 | TRBJ1-5 | TRBV12-3/TRBV12-4
TGTGCCAGCAGTTTATATGGGACTAGCGGGAGTTACGAGCAGTACTTC | CASSLYGTSGSYEQYF | TRBD2 | . | 16 | TRBJ2-7 | TRBV28
TGTGCCAGCAGCCAGGGGGGACCGGGACTCAATGAGCAGTTCTTC | CASSQGGPGLNEQFF | . | . | 15 | TRBJ2-1 | TRBV3-1
TGCGCCAGCAGCCAAGAAGAAGGGGGCGGGAGCGATACGCAGTATTTT | CASSQEEGGGSDTQYF | . | once | 16 | TRBJ2-3 | TRBV4-3
TGTGCCAGCAGTTTTGCAGGGGGGAGCAATCAGCCCCAGCATTTT | CASSFAGGSNQPQHF | TRBD1 | few | 15 | TRBJ1-5 | TRBV12-3/TRBV12-4
TGTGCCACGCGGGACAGGACCTCGCCCAATGAGCAGTTCTTC | CATRDRTSPNEQFF | TRBD1 | once | 14 | TRBJ2-1 | TRBV10-3
TGTGCCAGCACCCAATCCTACAATGAGCAGTTCTTC | CASTQSYNEQFF | . | . | 12 | TRBJ2-1 | TRBV6-2/TRBV6-3
TGCAGCGTTGGAAGCGGGGAGGGGAGAGAGACCCAGTACTTC | CSVGSGEGRETQYF | TRBD2 | . | 14 | TRBJ2-5 | TRBV29-1
TGCAGTGCTAGGGGGACTAGCGGGAGCGGGGGGTCCTACGAGCAGTACTTC | CSARGTSGSGGSYEQYF | TRBD2 | . | 17 | TRBJ2-7 | TRBV20-1
TGTGCCAGCAGCATTAGCGGGAGTGCCCAAGAGACCCAGTACTTC | CASSISGSAQETQYF | TRBD2 | . | 15 | TRBJ2-5 | TRBV7-6
TGTGCCAACAGGCGTCCCGTGACAGGGACCTATGGCTACACCTTC | CANRRPVTGTYGYTF | TRBD1 | . | 15 | TRBJ1-2 | TRBV7-9
TGTGCCAGCAGCCAAGAAAGCGGGAGCGCAGATACGCAGTATTTT | CASSQESGSADTQYF | TRBD2 | few | 15 | TRBJ2-3 | TRBV4-2
TGTGCCGGCGGCAGGGCCGACACAGATATGCAGTATTTT | CAGGRADTDMQYF | . | . | 13 | TRBJ2-3 | TRBV27
TGTGCCAGCAGTTACTCCGCTAGCGGAGCCTACGAGCAGTACTTC | CASSYSASGAYEQYF | TRBD2 | many | 15 | TRBJ2-7 | TRBV6-6
TGTGCCAGCAGTTCCGACCCCCTGAACACTGAAGCTTTCTTT | CASSSDPLNTEAFF | . | few | 14 | TRBJ1-1 | TRBV27
TGTGCCACCAGTAGCGGGGCCACCTCCAATGAGCAGTTCTTC | CATSSGATSNEQFF | TRBD2 | . | 14 | TRBJ2-1 | TRBV24-1
TGTGCCAGCAGCCCCGGTGGGTTAGAAGAGAACTACGAGCAGTACTTC | CASSPGGLEENYEQYF | . | . | 16 | TRBJ2-7 | TRBV21-1